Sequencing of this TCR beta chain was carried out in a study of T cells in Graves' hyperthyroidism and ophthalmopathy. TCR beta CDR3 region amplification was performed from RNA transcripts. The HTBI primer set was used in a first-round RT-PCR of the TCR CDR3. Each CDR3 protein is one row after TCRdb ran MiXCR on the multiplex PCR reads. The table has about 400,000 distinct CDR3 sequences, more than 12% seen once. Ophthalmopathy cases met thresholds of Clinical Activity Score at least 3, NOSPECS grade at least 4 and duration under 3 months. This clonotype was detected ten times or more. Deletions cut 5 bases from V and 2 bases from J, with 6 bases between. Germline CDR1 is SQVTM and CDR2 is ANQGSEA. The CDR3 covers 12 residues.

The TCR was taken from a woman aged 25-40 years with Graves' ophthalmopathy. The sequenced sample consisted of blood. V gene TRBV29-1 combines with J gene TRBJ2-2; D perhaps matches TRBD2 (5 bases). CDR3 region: CSVRDNTGELFF. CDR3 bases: TGCAGCGTTCGGGATAACACCGGGGAGCTGTTTTTT.